This T cell receptor (beta chain) is from a study of molecular identifiers for immune sequencing clone quantification. Study context: Replicates partitioned RNA from about 20,000 or 100,000 naive CD8 cells into five parts, sequencing four.

With listed TCR primers and previously described methods, bulk TCR libraries were prepared. Using its own MiXCR run on the PCR reads, TCRdb lists one record per CDR3 protein. The data show about half a million distinct CDR3 sequences, about 20% seen once. This clonotype appeared many times. Libraries used roughly 20,000 to 1,100,000 sorted naive CD8 T cells and 10%, 30% or 50% RNA input. Sorting recovered naive CD8 T cells on a CD8+CD4-CCR7+CD45RA+ profile. Sequenced: naive CD8+ T cells from blood, with Jurkat cell RNA spiked in. Noted subset: FACS-sorted CD8+CD4-CCR7+CD45RA+ naive T cells. The clonotype comes from a human donor in good health. Some libraries in this study had Jurkat cell RNA spiked in.

CDR3 DNA sequence: TGTGCCAGCAGAGACTCCGGGGCCAACGTCCTGACTTTC. This codes for CASRDSGANVLTF. V gene TRBV12-3 or TRBV12-4 combines with J gene TRBJ2-6; D is uncertain. The CDR3 length is 13 residues. The V end was cut by 6 bases, the J end by 4 bases, with 7 bases between.